This T cell receptor (beta chain) was sequenced during a study of T-cell reconstitution after alpha-beta-depleted transplantation in children. Unique molecular identifiers were incorporated into the prepared TCRbeta library. TCRdb itself ran the PCR reads through MiXCR, one entry per CDR3 protein. The sample has 300,000 to 400,000 distinct CDR3 sequences; 15% to 20% are singletons. Findings of the study overall: T-cell counts and diversity at one year following transplant were attributed mainly to newly produced T cells. Some patients owed their high day-60 TCRbeta diversity to surviving recipient T cells and thymic progenitors. After transplant, at about two months, alpha-beta T cells were reportedly derived from several hundred expanded graft clones.

Concerning this clonotype itself: Its matching antigen is unknown.

The input for sequencing was PBMCs, mostly from graft donor cells, taken 360 days after TCRalphabeta/CD19-depleted stem cell transplant. This TCR was sampled from a male patient aged 2 to 10 who had a stem cell transplant for acute lymphoblastic leukemia, so the T cells may come from the graft donor.

The DNA of the CDR3 is TGCGCCAGCAGCTTTTCGCGTGGGGAAGAGACCCAGTACTTC. Protein: CASSFSRGEETQYF. J is TRBJ2-5 and V is TRBV5-1; D unclear. V lost 2 bases and J 3 bases, leaving 11 bases between the germline ends. The CDR3 has 14 residues. The germline gives CDR1 SGHRS, CDR2 YFSETQ.